This TCR beta chain was identified in a study of blood T cell repertoires in COVID-19. This table comes from immunoSEQ multiplex PCR, and its TCRdb copy is limited to in-frame clones, with some not included. The sample records approximately 250,000 clones, about 93% being singletons. Germline lookup yields CDR1 LNHDA and CDR2 SQIVND (reference sequence). The CDR3 has 17 amino acids. Trimming removed 0 bases at V and 1 base at J, with 15 bases between. The source is a man aged 30-40 years with COVID-19, enrolled during active disease. The sample consisted of peripheral blood. The chain recombines TRBV19 with TRBJ1-1, with D unclear. CDR3 DNA: TGTGCCAGTAGTATAGATGTCGGGATTTGGGAGAACACTGAAGCTTTCTTT. Translating it yields CASSIDVGIWENTEAFF.